Following are 32 T cell receptor beta chains from one sample sequenced in a study of a mutant IDH1 vaccine in newly diagnosed glioma. For these TCRs, the target antigens are not known. Assay: immunoSEQ multiplex PCR; the TCRdb copy retains only in-frame clones and omits some. In the table there are tens of thousands of clones, 82% of which are singletons. Sample time point: week 47, end of study. Topical imiquimod was applied with each vaccine dose, which held 300 ug of mutant IDH1 20-mer peptide. Sample: PBMCs, taken from a glioma patient whose treatment included an IDH1 peptide vaccine. Source of these receptors: a man between 18 and 35 years old with glioma. Some clones in this sample may be carry-over from other donors' samples.

This rearrangement joins TRBV7-2 to TRBJ1-2; D gene uncertain. CDR3 length: 14 residues. V was pared by 1 base and J by 5 bases, with 11 bases between. CDR1 and CDR2 from the germline V gene are SGHTA and FQGNSA. The chain's CDR3 is CASSLGPPFYGYTF. For the CDR3, the DNA is TGTGCCAGCAGCTTAGGGCCCCCGTTTTATGGCTACACCTTC.

This sequence joins TRBV4-2 and TRBJ2-7; D might be TRBD2 (7 bases). The germline V gene has CDR1 LGHNA and CDR2 YNFKEQ. The CDR3 loop spans 16 amino acids. Trimming shortened V by 4 bases and J by 0 bases, and 16 bases separated the two germline ends. CDR3 sequence (DNA): TGTGCCAGCAGCCTCGGGGGAGGGGGAATCTCCTACGAGCAGTACTTC. As protein: CASSLGGGGISYEQYF.

This clone appeared a single time. J is TRBJ2-3 and V is TRBV5-1; D call uncertain. The CDR3 contains 14 residues. The germline V gene encodes CDR1 SGHRS and CDR2 YFSETQ. With 7 bases removed from V and 4 bases from J, the gap between germline ends came to 16 bases. This CDR3 is CASHRRLGADTQYF. CDR3 sequence (DNA): TGCGCCAGCCACCGGAGATTGGGCGCAGATACGCAGTATTTT.

J is TRBJ1-2 and V is TRBV6-6, with no clear D. The CDR3 has 14 amino acids. Germline lookup yields CDR1 MNHNY and CDR2 SVGAGI (reference sequence). The V and J ends lost 4 bases and 0 bases respectively, with 9 bases between them. The CDR3 nucleotides are TGTGCCAGCAGTTCCCGGGGTACTAACTATGGCTACACCTTC. Translation gives CASSSRGTNYGYTF.

The chain has TRBV4-1 and TRBJ2-1, with TRBD1 as a possible D gene (5 bases). The CDR3 length is 15 residues. CDR1 and CDR2 (germline): MGHRA, YSYEKL. Trimming cost V 1 base and J 6 bases, with 13 bases left between them. The CDR3 protein is CASSQVIRASNEQFF. CDR3 sequence (DNA): TGCGCCAGCAGCCAAGTAATCAGGGCCAGCAATGAGCAGTTCTTC.

The gene calls are TRBV7-9 and TRBJ2-7, with D unresolved. In germline, CDR1 is SEHNR, CDR2 FQNEAQ (reference sequence). V was trimmed by 4 bases and J by 0 bases, leaving 4 bases between them. The CDR3 is 12 amino acids. CDR3: CASSSYSYEQYF. The CDR3 DNA follows: TGTGCCAGCAGCTCGTACTCCTACGAGCAGTACTTC.

This chain uses TRBV13 with TRBJ1-2; possibly TRBD1 for D (5 bases). CDR1 PRHDT and CDR2 FYEKMQ come from the germline V gene (reference sequence). The CDR3 loop spans 15 amino acids. Between the trimmed V and J ends, which lost 3 bases and 4 bases, there was a span of 15 bases. The CDR3 DNA reads as TGTGCCAGCAGCTTCCGGGACGGCGCAAGCTATGGCTACACCTTC. The encoded protein is CASSFRDGASYGYTF.

This clone was seen a handful of times. The gene calls are TRBV15 and TRBJ1-1; possible D gene TRBD1, 6 bases. CDR1 is LNHNV, CDR2 YYDKDF, per germline (reference sequence). Trimming shortened V by 0 bases and J by 7 bases, and 21 bases separated the two germline ends. The CDR3 is made up of 17 amino acids. This CDR3 is CATSRDGGGSVASEAFF. CDR3 coding DNA: TGTGCCACCAGCAGAGATGGGGGCGGTTCGGTCGCGAGTGAAGCTTTCTTT. Full variable domain (outside the CDR3, taken from reference TRBV15 and TRBJ1-1): DAMVIQNPRYQVTQFGKPVTLSCSQTLNHNVMYWYQQKSSQAPKLLFHYYDKDFNNEADTPDNFQSRRPNTSFCFLDIRSPGLGDTAMYLCATSRDGGGSVASEAFFGQGTRLTVV.

The CDR3 DNA sequence: TGTGCCAGCAGCCCTCGGACAGGATACGAGCAGTACTTC. Translating it yields CASSPRTGYEQYF. The chain employs TRBV7-2 and TRBJ2-7; 7 positions match TRBD1. Losses at the gene ends were 5 bases for V and 4 bases for J; bases not matched to a gene: 5. Germline CDR1 SGHTA, CDR2 FQGNSA. The CDR3 covers 13 residues.

V gene TRBV16 combines with J gene TRBJ2-5, with 7 bases that match TRBD1. The CDR3 runs 14 residues. Germline CDR1 is KGHSY and CDR2 is FQNENV. V lost 0 bases and J lost 4; bases outside the gene matches: 2. CDR3 DNA sequence: TGTGCCAGCAGCCAATCGAGGGGGCGAGAGACCCAGTACTTC. Its translation: CASSQSRGRETQYF. Filled out from reference TRBV16 and TRBJ2-5, the complete variable domain reads GEEVAQTPKHLVRGEGQKAKLYCAPIKGHSYVFWYQQVLKNEFKFLISFQNENVFDETGMPKERFSAKCLPNSPCSLEIQATKLEDSAVYFCASSQSRGRETQYFGPGTRLLVL.

This chain connects TRBV5-1 to TRBJ1-2; no clear D gene. Germline CDR1 SGHRS, CDR2 YFSETQ. The CDR3 has 14 amino acids. Deletions cut 1 base from V and 5 bases from J, with 12 bases between. The CDR3 protein is CASSLNVPQYGYTF. The CDR3 DNA follows: TGCGCCAGCAGCTTGAACGTGCCACAATATGGCTACACCTTC.

The gene calls are TRBV5-6 and TRBJ2-5; tentatively, D is TRBD1 or TRBD2 (5 bases each). The germline V gene has CDR1 SGHDT and CDR2 YYEEEE. Trimming left V 4 bases short and J 2 bases short, with 18 bases between. CDR3 size: 16 residues. The CDR3 nucleotides are TGTGCCAGCAGCGGGGGTTGGGGAGTTAGACAAGAGACCCAGTACTTC. Its translation is CASSGGWGVRQETQYF.

V and J are TRBV9 and TRBJ2-3, with D possibly being TRBD1 (6 bases). V shed 0 bases and J shed 6 bases, with 8 bases lying between them. The CDR3 spans 13 residues. CDR1 is SGDLS, CDR2 YYNGEE, per germline. CDR3 loop: CASSVAGADTQYF. In DNA, the CDR3 is TGTGCCAGCAGCGTAGCAGGGGCGGATACGCAGTATTTT.

CDR3 nucleotides: TGCGCCAGCAGCCAAGCTGGGACGCCCACTGAAGCTTTCTTT. Amino acid sequence: CASSQAGTPTEAFF. This chain joins TRBV4-1 and TRBJ1-1, with D perhaps matching TRBD1 (5 bases). The CDR3 is 14 amino acids. Trimming took off 1 base at V and 4 bases at J, with 10 bases between the two ends. The germline V gene encodes CDR1 MGHRA and CDR2 YSYEKL.

The CDR3 DNA follows: TGCGCCAGCAGCTTGGTGGGACAGGGTTCAAAGTATGGCTACACCTTC. Translating gives CASSLVGQGSKYGYTF. The gene calls are TRBV5-1 and TRBJ1-2; 9 bases fit TRBD1. This CDR3 region has 16 residues. Germline lookup yields CDR1 SGHRS and CDR2 YFSETQ. V lost 0 bases to trimming and J lost 5 bases; unmatched junction nucleotides: 8.

The genes are TRBV7-8 and TRBJ2-7, with 8 bases matching TRBD1. CDR1 and CDR2 from the germline V gene are SGHVS and FQNEAQ. Trimming cost V 4 bases and J 2 bases; bases outside gene matches: 7. The CDR3 spans 15 residues. The CDR3 reads CASSSPGGAAYEQYF. The CDR3 nucleotides are TGTGCCAGCAGCTCACCAGGGGGCGCAGCCTACGAGCAGTACTTC.

This chain uses TRBV7-9 with TRBJ1-2; weak D call: TRBD1 (5 bases). Germline V gives CDR1 SEHNR, CDR2 FQNEAQ (reference sequence). The CDR3 consists of 14 residues. V dropped 5 bases and J dropped 0 bases, with 10 bases sitting between them. CDR3 nucleotides: TGTGCCAGCAGCCATATAGGGGCTAACTATGGCTACACCTTC. It codes for CASSHIGANYGYTF. Together with reference TRBV7-9 and TRBJ1-2, the CDR3 gives the full variable domain: DTGVSQNPRHKITKRGQNVTFRCDPISEHNRLYWYRQTLGQGPEFLTYFQNEAQLEKSRLLSDRFSAERPKGSFSTLEIQRTEQGDSAMYLCASSHIGANYGYTFGSGTRLTVV.

The genes are TRBV2 and TRBJ1-4, with D tentatively TRBD1 (5 bases). CDR1 and CDR2 from the germline V gene are SNHLY and FYNNEI. The CDR3 consists of 14 residues. V was clipped by 6 bases and J by 4 bases, with 12 bases between them. In DNA, the CDR3 is TGTGCCAGCAGATTCCGGGACTTTAATGAAAAACTGTTTTTT. The encoded protein is CASRFRDFNEKLFF.

V and J are TRBV6-4 and TRBJ1-2; D is possibly TRBD1 (6 bases). The CDR3 totals 15 residues. The V and J ends lost 10 bases and 4 bases respectively, with 22 bases between them. Germline V gene data show CDR1 as MRHNA and CDR2 as SNTAGT. CDR3 nucleotide sequence: TGTGCCACCAAGGGGGGGAGGGGTCAGGTCTATGGCTACACCTTC. Translated, it gives CATKGGRGQVYGYTF.

The J gene is TRBJ1-4, the V gene TRBV30, with D perhaps TRBD1 (5 bases). This CDR3 is built from 14 residues. Trimming shortened V by 0 bases and J by 8 bases, and 13 bases separated the two germline ends. CDR1 is GTSNPN, CDR2 SVGIG, per germline (reference sequence). This CDR3 reads CAWSVGRGQEKLFF. The CDR3 bases are TGTGCCTGGAGTGTAGGAAGGGGCCAAGAAAAACTGTTTTTT.

The chain couples TRBV5-4 to TRBJ2-7, with 11 bases fitting TRBD1. The CDR3 sequence is 16 residues long. Per germline, CDR1 SGHNT and CDR2 YYREEE (reference sequence). The junction had 12 bases not matched to a gene; V was cut back by 7 bases and J by 3 bases. This CDR3 reads CASGQGANGKGYEQYF. For the CDR3, the DNA is TGTGCCAGCGGACAGGGGGCAAACGGCAAGGGCTACGAGCAGTACTTC. Full variable domain (rest looked up from reference TRBV5-4 and TRBJ2-7): ETGVTQSPTHLIKTRGQQVTLRCSSQSGHNTVSWYQQALGQGPQFIFQYYREEENGRGNFPPRFSGLQFPNYSSELNVNALELDDSALYLCASGQGANGKGYEQYFGPGTRLTVT.

This clone was observed a few times. This chain joins TRBV20-1 and TRBJ2-1; D is uncertain. The CDR3 has 8 amino acids. Germline-derived CDR1 and CDR2 are DFQATT and SNEGSKA (reference sequence). Trimming took 4 bases from V and 10 from J, leaving 2 bases between them. This CDR3 reads CSANEQFF. The CDR3 region has the DNA TGCAGTGCTAACGAGCAGTTCTTC.

With regard to this clone: Sequence at one end of the junction differs from germline and may be a read error. V and J are TRBV6-5 and TRBJ2-2, with 9 bases lining up with TRBD1. Per the germline V gene, CDR1 is MNHEY and CDR2 is SVGAGI. This CDR3 contains 16 residues. The CDR3 nucleotides read TGTGCCAGCAGTTACTCGGGGACAGGGAACACCGGGGAGCTGCTTTTT. This sequence encodes CASSYSGTGNTGELLF.

V is TRBV2 and J is TRBJ1-5, with TRBD1 matching 7 bases. The CDR3 sequence is 15 residues long. Per germline, CDR1 SNHLY and CDR2 FYNNEI. Losses at the gene ends were 7 bases for V and 0 bases for J; bases not matched to a gene: 6. CDR3 sequence (DNA): TGTGCCAGCAACGAGGGGGCGAATAGCAATCAGCCCCAGCATTTT. It codes for CASNEGANSNQPQHF.

The chain joins TRBV4-2 to TRBJ1-1; D remains unclear. CDR1 and CDR2 from the germline V gene are LGHNA and YNFKEQ. This CDR3 is 17 amino acids long. V lost 0 bases, J lost 11 bases, and 25 bases lay in between. The chain's CDR3 is CASSQEGSGQVRGGAFF. The CDR3 region has the DNA TGTGCCAGCAGCCAAGAAGGATCGGGTCAGGTGAGAGGTGGCGCTTTCTTT.

This chain links TRBV5-1 with TRBJ2-2; D gene ambiguous. The CDR3 is made up of 13 amino acids. Germline V CDR1 and CDR2: SGHRS, YFSETQ. Trimming stripped 3 bases from V and 6 bases from J, with 9 bases between. The CDR3: CASSSIGSGELFF. The CDR3 nucleotides are TGCGCCAGCAGCTCCATTGGGTCCGGGGAGCTGTTTTTT.

The chain carries TRBV7-3 and TRBJ2-7; D remains ambiguous. Germline CDR1 and CDR2: SGHTA and FQGTGA. The length of the CDR3 is 13 residues. The V end lost 4 bases, the J end lost 3 bases, and 10 bases lay between the germline ends. CDR3 nucleotide sequence: TGTGCCAGCAGCTATGGGAAGAGCTACGAGCAGTACTTC. It encodes CASSYGKSYEQYF.

V and J are TRBV9 and TRBJ1-5, with unresolved D. The length of the CDR3 is 14 residues. Germline V gene lookup returns CDR1 SGDLS and CDR2 YYNGEE. V gave up 0 bases and J gave up 3 bases, with 7 bases separating them. Here the CDR3 reads CASSVGTDNQPQHF. The CDR3 DNA is TGTGCCAGCAGCGTAGGCACAGACAATCAGCCCCAGCATTTT.

V gene TRBV5-4 combines with J gene TRBJ1-4; no definite D call. V lost 0 bases, J lost 0 bases, and 12 bases lay in between. In germline, CDR1 is SGHNT, CDR2 YYREEE (reference sequence). There are 17 residues in the CDR3. The CDR3 spells CASSLGAGAATNEKLFF. The CDR3 region has the DNA TGTGCCAGCAGCTTGGGGGCAGGAGCTGCAACTAATGAAAAACTGTTTTTT.

CDR3 protein: CATSRYSGSSGYTF. The CDR3, as DNA: TGTGCCACCAGCAGGTATTCAGGGTCCTCCGGCTACACCTTC. The chain couples TRBV15 to TRBJ1-2; a weak D match, TRBD1 (5 bases). Trimming stripped 3 bases from V and 8 bases from J, with 16 bases between. Germline values: CDR1 LNHNV, CDR2 YYDKDF (reference sequence). The CDR3 is 14 amino acids.

This CDR3 reads CASSQDRTGWETQYF. CDR3 DNA sequence: TGCGCCAGCAGCCAAGATAGGACAGGGTGGGAGACCCAGTACTTC. This chain joins TRBV4-3 and TRBJ2-5, with 8 positions matching TRBD1. V gave up 0 bases and J gave up 5 bases; unmatched junction bases: 5. This CDR3 contains 15 residues. The germline CDR1 and CDR2 sequences are LGHNA and YSLEER.

The count of this clone is one. The chain has TRBV5-8 and TRBJ1-1; perhaps TRBD1 as D (5 bases). Germline CDR1 and CDR2: SGHTS and YDEGEE. Trimming left V 4 bases short and J 4 bases short, with 11 bases between. This CDR3 spans 13 amino acids. The CDR3 DNA reads as TGTGCCAGCAGCCTGGGGCGTCTCACTGAAGCTTTCTTT. This sequence encodes CASSLGRLTEAFF. Filled out from reference TRBV5-8 and TRBJ1-1, the complete variable domain reads EAGVTQSPTHLIKTRGQQATLRCSPISGHTSVYWYQQALGLGLQFLLWYDEGEERNRGNFPPRFSGRQFPNYSSELNVNALELEDSALYLCASSLGRLTEAFFGQGTRLTVV.